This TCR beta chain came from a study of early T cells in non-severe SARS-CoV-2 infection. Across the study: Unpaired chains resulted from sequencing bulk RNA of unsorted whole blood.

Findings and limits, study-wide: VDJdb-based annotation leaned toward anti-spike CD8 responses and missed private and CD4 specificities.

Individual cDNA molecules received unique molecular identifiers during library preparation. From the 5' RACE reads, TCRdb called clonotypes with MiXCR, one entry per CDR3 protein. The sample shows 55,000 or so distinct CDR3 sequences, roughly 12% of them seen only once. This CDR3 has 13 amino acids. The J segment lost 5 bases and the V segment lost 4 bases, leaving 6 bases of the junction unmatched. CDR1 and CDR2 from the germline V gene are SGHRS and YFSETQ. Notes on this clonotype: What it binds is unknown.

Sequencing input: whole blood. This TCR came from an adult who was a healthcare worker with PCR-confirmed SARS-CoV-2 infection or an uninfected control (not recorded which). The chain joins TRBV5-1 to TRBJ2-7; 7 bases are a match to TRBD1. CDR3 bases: TGCGCCAGCAGCAAGACAGGGACCCACGAGCAGTACTTC. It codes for CASSKTGTHEQYF.